This record covers a single TCR beta chain. There are a few counts of this clonotype. Its recognized antigen is unknown. Base qualities are not provided; no much larger clone lies one nucleotide away. The data were obtained in a study of T cells after yellow fever vaccination (dated by TCRdb to between 2018 and 2020). With respect to the entire study: Libraries from fractions with low cell numbers were prepared with the SMART-Seq v4 Ultra Low Input RNA kit. To follow T-cell clones before and after both primary and booster YFV17D yellow fever vaccination, bulk TCR alpha and beta repertoires underwent longitudinal sequencing. Two healthy male donors, one aged 18 to 30 and one aged 30 to 40 years, made up the cohort. Bulk PBMC replicates and cell subsets were isolated from blood drawn at multiple timepoints before and after both primary and secondary immunization. Beyond this particular receptor, the publication reports: Compared with the primary T-cell response, the secondary T-cell response was faster but weaker, reaching its peak on day 5 rather than on day 15. Most clones expanded after primary vaccination (approximately 97% of CD4 and roughly 90% of CD8) were re-detected after the booster, suggesting that broad memory maintenance occurred. A small share of clonotypes occurred in both CD4 and CD8 compartments, likely arising from convergent recombination. Because abundant contaminating clonotypes from the bulk population could be contained in FACS-sorted repertoires, computational filtering was required. The study included only a couple of donors, which limits how far the findings can be generalized.

V was cut back by 0 bases and J by 0 bases, leaving a gap of 9 bases between them. The CDR3 contains 16 residues, cysteine and phenylalanine counted. The entry retains the CDR3 DNA only, 48 bases that are in frame from base 1. CDR1 and CDR2, per the germline V gene, are SGHRS and YFSETQ. TCR cDNA was synthesized by 5'RACE template switching, through which a universal primer site and unique molecular identifiers were introduced. Priming for cDNA synthesis came from both the TCR alpha and TCR beta constant segments. Library amplification used two PCR steps, and the second PCR step added sample barcodes and sequencing adapters. Sequencing of libraries was done on Illumina HiSeq 2500 (2x100 bp) or NovaSeq (2x150 bp). For the original study's pipeline: Demultiplexing of reads and collapsing into UMI consensus sequences were performed with MIGEC, and V(D)J alignment was carried out with MiXCR. Using edgeR on replicate PBMC samples, clonotypes were called vaccine-responding if FDR was below 0.01 and the log2 fold change was above 5 up to day 15. Bulk clonotypes were assigned CD4 or CD8 identity according to which sequenced CD4 or CD8 repertoire held them at higher abundance. TCRdb took the public reads, trimmed them with fastp at Q25, ran MiXCR for clone calling and kept in-frame beta chains. Duplicate CDR3 protein sequences are folded into a single record with the most common DNA and genes. These V and J calls derive from TCRdb rather than the authors' analysis. The sample table holds approximately 160,000 distinct CDR3 sequences, of which approximately 6% were seen once. The ten largest clonotypes hold 2.9% of the sample.

In the paper's terms, the treatment or condition label means: live attenuated yellow fever vaccine strain. PBMCs were isolated from peripheral blood using a standard Ficoll-Paque protocol. Dynabeads CD4 and CD8 positive selection kits were used to isolate CD4 and CD8 T-cell fractions. TriZol was used to extract RNA from bulk PBMCs, from CD4 and CD8 fractions, and from dextramer-positive and dextramer-negative fractions. The TCR comes from a man aged 18 to 30 who received the YFV17D yellow fever vaccine. The V and J segments used are TRBV5-1 and TRBJ1-4, and perhaps TRBD1 as D gene, on 5 matching bases. The sequencing here drew on CD4+ T cells sorted from PBMCs, taken on the day of the first yellow fever vaccination. Here is the DNA: TGCGCCAGCAGCTTGGAACTGACAGCAACTAATGAAAAACTGTTTTTT. Its protein is CASSLELTATNEKLFF.